This TCR beta chain originates from a study of cytomegalovirus exposure and HLA in healthy donors. A word on this clone: Since a much larger clone is just one base distant, this may be a read error.

Sequencing was performed with immunoSEQ multiplex PCR; in TCRdb, only in-frame clones are kept and a portion is missing. The profile shows approximately 260,000 clones, about 86% of them singletons. Germline CDR1 reads SGHRS; CDR2 reads YFSETQ. The V segment lost 4 bases and the J segment 0 bases; nucleotides outside the gene matches: 2. The length of the CDR3 is 14 residues. The sequenced sample consisted of PBMCs. This clonotype was obtained from a woman between 18 and 29 years old in good health and CMV-seronegative. The gene calls are TRBV5-1 and TRBJ1-1, with 8 bases fitting TRBD1. Written as DNA, the CDR3 is TGCGCCAGCAGCCTGGACAGGGTGAACACTGAAGCTTTCTTT. The encoded protein is CASSLDRVNTEAFF.